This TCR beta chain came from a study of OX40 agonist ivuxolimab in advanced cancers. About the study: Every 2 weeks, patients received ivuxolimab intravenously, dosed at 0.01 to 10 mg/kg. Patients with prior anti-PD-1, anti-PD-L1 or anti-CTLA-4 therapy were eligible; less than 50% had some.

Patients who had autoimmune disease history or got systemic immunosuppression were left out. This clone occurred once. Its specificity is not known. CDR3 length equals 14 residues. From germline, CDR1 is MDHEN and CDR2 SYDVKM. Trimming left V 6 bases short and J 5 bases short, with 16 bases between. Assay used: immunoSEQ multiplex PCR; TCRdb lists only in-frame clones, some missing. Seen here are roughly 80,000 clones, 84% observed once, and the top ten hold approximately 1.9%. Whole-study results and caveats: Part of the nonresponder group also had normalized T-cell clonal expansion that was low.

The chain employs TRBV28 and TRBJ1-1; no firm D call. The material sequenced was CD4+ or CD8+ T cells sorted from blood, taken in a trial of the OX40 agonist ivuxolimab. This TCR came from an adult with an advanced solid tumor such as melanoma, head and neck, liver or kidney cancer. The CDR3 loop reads CASSLGQWGTEAFF. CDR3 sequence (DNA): TGTGCCAGCAGCCTGGGTCAGTGGGGTACTGAAGCTTTCTTT.